This T cell receptor beta chain originates from a study of T cell repertoires in cytomegalovirus infection. Germline CDR1 and CDR2: MNHEY and SMNVEV (reference sequence). The J segment lost 9 bases and the V segment lost 4 bases, leaving 4 bases of the junction unmatched. The CDR3 has 14 residues. Using its own MiXCR run on the reads, TCRdb lists one record per CDR3 protein. This table holds over 250,000 distinct CDR3 sequences, around 20% found once. This clonotype showed up many times. Its antigen is unknown. The source is a human donor in good health (CMV status not recorded). Some clones in this sample may be carry-over from other donors' samples. The rearrangement joins TRBV27 to TRBJ1-6, with 9 bases fitting TRBD1. Here the sequenced sample was cultured PBMCs, taken from culture after CMV antigen stimulation. The CDR3 here is CASSSTGGSSPLHF. The CDR3 DNA reads as TGTGCCAGCAGTTCAACAGGGGGCAGTTCACCCCTCCACTTT.